These 10 T cell receptor beta chains originate from one sample sequenced in a study of blood T cell repertoires in COVID-19. Libraries were prepared by immunoSEQ multiplex PCR; TCRdb keeps only in-frame clonotypes and omits some of them. In the table there are roughly 340,000 clones, 80% to 90% of which are singletons. The sequencing input was PBMCs or T cells enriched from blood (not recorded which). These receptor sequences come from a man aged 18 to 30 who had recovered from COVID-19.

This chain connects TRBV5-6 to TRBJ1-6; 9 bases match TRBD1. There are 15 residues in the CDR3. Trimming at V came to 2 bases and at J to 7 bases, leaving 4 bases not matched to a gene. From germline, CDR1 is SGHDT and CDR2 YYEEEE. Here the CDR3 reads CASSFGTGRNSPLHF. The CDR3 nucleotides are TGTGCCAGCAGCTTCGGGACAGGGAGAAATTCACCCCTCCACTTT.

This chain connects TRBV30 to TRBJ2-1; D ambiguous. Germline loops: CDR1 GTSNPN, CDR2 SVGIG (reference sequence). The CDR3 consists of 11 residues. V gave up 0 bases and J gave up 6 bases, with 3 bases separating them. DNA for the CDR3: TGTGCCTGGAGTGTAGCCAATGAGCAGTTCTTC. It yields the protein CAWSVANEQFF.

The chain combines TRBV28 with TRBJ2-1, with 9 bases fitting TRBD2. Germline lookup yields CDR1 MDHEN and CDR2 SYDVKM. The ends lost 5 bases at V and 7 bases at J; junction bases unmatched: 6. The CDR3 is 14 amino acids. CDR3 DNA sequence: TGTGCCAGCAGTAGCGGGAGGCCATGGAATGAGCAGTTCTTC. It yields the protein CASSSGRPWNEQFF.

This clone was observed a single time. The J gene is TRBJ1-2, the V gene TRBV10-3, with no clear D. The CDR3 spans 16 residues. CDR1 and CDR2 (germline): ENHRY, SYGVKD. Trimming pared 6 bases from V and 4 bases from J, leaving 21 bases between. CDR3 nucleotides: TGTGCCATCAGGGAGGGTGACTTACCCATGTCCTATGGCTACACCTTC. Its translation is CAIREGDLPMSYGYTF.

This chain joins TRBV9 and TRBJ1-2; tentative D call: TRBD1 (6 bases). V lost 4 bases, J lost 8 bases, and 12 bases lay in between. The germline CDR1 and CDR2 sequences are SGDLS and YYNGEE. The CDR3 is 12 residues long. The CDR3 sequence is CASSLPGVGYTF. The CDR3, as DNA: TGTGCCAGCAGCTTACCAGGGGTCGGCTACACCTTC. Full variable domain (remainder filled in from reference TRBV9 and TRBJ1-2): DSGVTQTPKHLITATGQRVTLRCSPRSGDLSVYWYQQSLDQGLQFLIQYYNGEERAKGNILERFSAQQFPDLHSELNLSSLELGDSALYFCASSLPGVGYTFGSGTRLTVV.

This clone is a singleton in its sample. V gene TRBV13 combines with J gene TRBJ2-1, with 8 bases matching TRBD2. The CDR3 runs 15 residues. The ends lost 5 bases at V and 6 bases at J; junction bases unmatched: 9. Germline CDR1 is PRHDT and CDR2 is FYEKMQ (reference sequence). Here the CDR3 reads CASSPGSGGGNEQFF. The DNA of the CDR3 is TGTGCCAGCAGCCCAGGGAGCGGGGGTGGCAATGAGCAGTTCTTC.

The chain carries TRBV7-9 and TRBJ2-7, with D perhaps matching TRBD2 (6 bases). The germline V gene has CDR1 SEHNR and CDR2 FQNEAQ (reference sequence). CDR3 size: 15 residues. The V end lost 1 base, the J end lost 2 bases, and 12 bases lay between the germline ends. CDR3 region: CASSLGAGTAYEQYF. As DNA, the CDR3 is TGTGCCAGCAGCTTAGGGGCGGGGACCGCCTACGAGCAGTACTTC.

The chain joins TRBV7-3 to TRBJ2-2, with D possibly TRBD2 on 7 matching bases. This CDR3 region has 17 residues. Trimming pared 5 bases from V and 0 bases from J, leaving 16 bases between. Germline V gene sequence: CDR1 SGHTA, CDR2 FQGTGA. The CDR3 reads CASSHPGGGANTGELFF. The CDR3 coding sequence is TGTGCCAGCAGCCACCCCGGAGGGGGGGCGAACACCGGGGAGCTGTTTTTT.

This chain joins TRBV5-6 and TRBJ2-1; the D gene is possibly TRBD2 (5 bases). V gave up 1 base and J gave up 4 bases, with 12 bases separating them. The V gene's germline CDR1 is SGHDT and CDR2 YYEEEE. The CDR3 extends over 15 amino acids. CDR3: CASSLNWRAYNEQFF. The CDR3 DNA reads TGTGCCAGCAGCTTGAATTGGCGGGCTTACAATGAGCAGTTCTTC.

The J gene is TRBJ2-1, the V gene TRBV11-2, with 9 bases lining up with TRBD2. V trimming: 4 bases; J trimming: 8 bases; junction bases outside the gene matches: 12. Germline V gene lookup returns CDR1 SGHAT and CDR2 FQNNGV. CDR3 size: 16 residues. The CDR3 spells CASSSRASGKSYEQFF. As DNA, the CDR3 is TGTGCCAGCAGCTCGAGGGCTAGCGGGAAATCTTATGAGCAGTTCTTC.